Presented here are 26 T cell receptor beta chains from one specimen sequenced in a study of blood T cell repertoires in COVID-19. Some clones are missing from TCRdb's copy, which holds only in-frame ones; the method was immunoSEQ multiplex PCR. The table has about 120,000 clones, approximately 80% seen once; the top ten hold around a quarter. Material: peripheral blood. Every receptor here comes from a human donor in a cohort sampled during active COVID-19.

The chain recombines TRBV28 with TRBJ2-7; TRBD1 matches 8 bases. The CDR3 spans 15 residues. V was clipped by 8 bases and J by 2 bases; unmatched bases: 11. CDR1 is MDHEN and CDR2 is SYDVKM in the germline V gene. The CDR3 loop reads CASGTPDRAAYEQYF. CDR3 in DNA: TGTGCCAGCGGGACCCCGGACAGGGCAGCCTACGAGCAGTACTTC.

The genes are TRBV10-3 and TRBJ2-1, with 8 bases that match TRBD2. The CDR3 length is 16 residues. Germline-derived CDR1 and CDR2 are ENHRY and SYGVKD. With 0 bases clipped from V and 5 bases from J, the junction kept 6 bases outside the gene matches. This chain's CDR3 is CAISESGSGDDNEQFF. In DNA form, the CDR3 reads TGTGCCATCAGTGAGTCGGGTAGCGGGGATGACAATGAGCAGTTCTTC.

The chain has TRBV6-5 and TRBJ2-2; D might be TRBD1 (6 bases). The CDR3 has 14 amino acids. V was pared by 5 bases and J by 7 bases, with 14 bases between. The germline V gene encodes CDR1 MNHEY and CDR2 SVGAGI. The CDR3 is CASSPDRRIGELFF. The DNA for the CDR3 is TGTGCCAGCAGTCCCGACAGGCGGATCGGGGAGCTGTTTTTT.

The chain joins TRBV19 to TRBJ1-5; D unclear. The CDR3 has 15 amino acids. The V gene's germline CDR1 is LNHDA and CDR2 SQIVND (reference sequence). Between the trimmed V and J ends, which lost 4 bases and 6 bases, there was a span of 16 bases. The CDR3: CASSTAAGEGQPQHF. In DNA, the CDR3 is TGTGCCAGTAGTACTGCCGCGGGTGAAGGTCAGCCCCAGCATTTT.

This clone was seen a handful of times. The V call is TRBV12-5, the J call TRBJ2-3, with a possible D match to TRBD2 (6 bases). Germline CDR1 LGHNT, CDR2 FRNRAP. The CDR3 is made up of 16 amino acids. With 1 base removed from V and 0 bases from J, the gap between germline ends came to 11 bases. The CDR3 DNA reads TGTGCTAGTGGTTTGGAATGGGCGGGAAGCACAGATACGCAGTATTTT. It encodes CASGLEWAGSTDTQYF.

The chain is built from TRBV28 and TRBJ1-5; possible D gene TRBD1, 6 bases. The V gene's germline CDR1 is MDHEN and CDR2 SYDVKM. Trimming pared 3 bases from V and 7 bases from J, leaving 13 bases between. This CDR3 has 14 amino acids. The CDR3 bases are TGTGCCAGCAGTTTCGTACAGGGAGTCCAGCCCCAGCATTTT. This sequence encodes CASSFVQGVQPQHF.

This clone has a handful of counts. The rearrangement links TRBV4-2 to TRBJ1-2, with D possibly TRBD1 on 5 matching bases. The CDR3 is 16 amino acids. V lost 0 bases and J 2 bases, leaving 13 bases between the germline ends. Germline V lookup: CDR1 LGHNA, CDR2 YNFKEQ. CDR3 bases: TGTGCCAGCAGCCAAGATTTGGGGGGACCCAACTATGGCTACACCTTC. Translating gives CASSQDLGGPNYGYTF.

The chain links TRBV30 to TRBJ1-2; 7 nucleotides agree with TRBD1. Trimming took 3 bases from V and 10 from J; bases not matched to a gene: 11. This CDR3 is 13 amino acids long. From germline, CDR1 is GTSNPN and CDR2 SVGIG (reference sequence). CDR3 coding DNA: TGTGCCTGGAGAATAGGGGGCGCTCTAGTCTACACCTTC. It is translated as CAWRIGGALVYTF.

This clone was seen a handful of times. Other DNA sequences in the sample encode the same CDR3. The rearrangement joins TRBV7-2 to TRBJ1-5; possibly TRBD1 for D (5 bases). Germline V lookup: CDR1 SGHTA, CDR2 FQGNSA. The CDR3 contains 15 residues. Deletions cut 1 base from V and 7 bases from J, with 14 bases between. This CDR3 reads CASSLVSGGGQPQHF. CDR3 nucleotides: TGTGCCAGCAGCTTAGTCTCGGGGGGAGGGCAGCCCCAGCATTTT.

The CDR3 nucleotides are TGTGCCAGCAGTACGACACCAGCTGAAGCTTTCTTT. Amino acid sequence: CASSTTPAEAFF. The chain couples TRBV27 to TRBJ1-1, with unresolved D. The ends were cut back, 5 bases at V and 6 bases at J, with 10 bases in the middle. Germline values: CDR1 MNHEY, CDR2 SMNVEV (reference sequence). The CDR3 covers 12 residues.

The rearrangement joins TRBV19 to TRBJ2-7, with 12 bases lining up with TRBD2. Germline V gene sequence: CDR1 LNHDA, CDR2 SQIVND (reference sequence). The length of the CDR3 is 15 residues. V gave up 5 bases and J gave up 5 bases; unmatched junction bases: 7. CDR3 sequence: CASSPWTSGENEQYF. In DNA, the CDR3 is TGTGCCAGTAGTCCTTGGACTAGCGGGGAAAACGAGCAGTACTTC.

Written as DNA, the CDR3 is TGTGCCAGCTCACCGACGACAGGGCTCACTGAAGCTTTCTTT. Its protein product is CASSPTTGLTEAFF. The gene calls are TRBV18 and TRBJ1-1, with TRBD1 matching over 7 bases. The CDR3 totals 14 residues. Germline CDR1 and CDR2: KGHSH and LQKENI. J gave up 4 bases and V 3 bases, and 5 bases lay outside the gene matches.

The rearrangement links TRBV28 to TRBJ2-7, with 8 bases matching TRBD1. The CDR3 contains 15 residues. J gave up 4 bases and V 6 bases, and 11 bases lay outside the gene matches. In germline, CDR1 is MDHEN, CDR2 SYDVKM. CDR3 DNA sequence: TGTGCCAGCAGATCCGGACAGGGACGCCTTTACGAGCAGTACTTC. This encodes CASRSGQGRLYEQYF.

The J gene is TRBJ2-1, the V gene TRBV2; 9 nucleotides align to TRBD1. Germline values: CDR1 SNHLY, CDR2 FYNNEI. The CDR3 covers 18 residues. Trimming at V came to 3 bases and at J to 7 bases, leaving 16 bases not matched to a gene. The CDR3 sequence: CASSENTVGTGSSNEQFF. The CDR3 DNA is TGTGCCAGCAGTGAGAATACGGTTGGGACAGGGTCTTCTAATGAGCAGTTCTTC. Full variable domain (missing parts from reference TRBV2 and TRBJ2-1): EPEVTQTPSHQVTQMGQEVILRCVPISNHLYFYWYRQILGQKVEFLVSFYNNEISEKSEIFDDQFSVERPDGSNFTLKIRSTKLEDSAMYFCASSENTVGTGSSNEQFFGPGTRLTVL.

The chain couples TRBV19 to TRBJ2-6; 12 nucleotides line up with TRBD1. After removal of 5 bases from V and 2 bases from J, the junction contained 4 bases not matched to a gene. Germline-derived CDR1 and CDR2 are LNHDA and SQIVND (reference sequence). CDR3 length: 17 amino acids. In nucleotides, the CDR3 is TGTGCCAGTAGTTCGGGACAGGGGGCGACTGGGGCCAACGTCCTGACTTTC. It codes for CASSSGQGATGANVLTF.

The chain employs TRBV7-2 and TRBJ2-5; D might be TRBD1 (5 bases). V lost 0 bases, J lost 4 bases, and 9 bases lay in between. CDR3 length: 14 residues. CDR1 and CDR2 (germline): SGHTA, FQGNSA. CDR3 sequence: CASSLADRRETQYF. For the CDR3, the DNA is TGTGCCAGCAGCTTAGCCGACAGAAGAGAGACCCAGTACTTC.

This clone was seen only once. The V gene is TRBV5-6, the J gene TRBJ1-2; D not certain. CDR1 is SGHDT, CDR2 YYEEEE, per germline. V was trimmed by 0 bases and J by 4 bases, leaving 10 bases between them. The CDR3 loop spans 14 amino acids. CDR3 residues: CASSLAPVSYGYTF. Written as DNA, the CDR3 is TGTGCCAGCAGCTTGGCCCCCGTTAGCTATGGCTACACCTTC.

The chain combines TRBV28 with TRBJ1-5; a weak D match, TRBD1 (6 bases). The CDR3 is 14 residues long. Trimming left V 7 bases short and J 7 bases short, with 17 bases between. Germline V gene data show CDR1 as MDHEN and CDR2 as SYDVKM. The CDR3, as DNA: TGTGCCAGCATCCTAAGGGGGAGAAAGCAGCCCCAGCATTTT. Translated: CASILRGRKQPQHF. Full variable domain (remainder filled in from reference TRBV28 and TRBJ1-5): DVKVTQSSRYLVKRTGEKVFLECVQDMDHENMFWYRQDPGLGLRLIYFSYDVKMKEKGDIPEGYSVSREKKERFSLILESASTNQTSMYLCASILRGRKQPQHFGDGTRLSIL.

The gene calls are TRBV18 and TRBJ2-7; 8 bases are a match to TRBD2. Germline CDR1 and CDR2: KGHSH and LQKENI. V trimming: 1 base; J trimming: 0 bases; junction bases outside the gene matches: 11. This CDR3 is built from 18 residues. The CDR3 nucleotides read TGTGCCAGCTCACCACTCCTGCTACTAGCGGCATCCTCCTACGAGCAGTACTTC. Translated, it gives CASSPLLLLAASSYEQYF.

V is TRBV5-4 and J is TRBJ1-6; tentatively, D is TRBD1 (6 bases). The CDR3 spans 15 residues. Trimming cost V 3 bases and J 7 bases, with 14 bases left between them. Germline V gives CDR1 SGHNT, CDR2 YYREEE (reference sequence). Written as DNA, the CDR3 is TGTGCCAGCAGCTACAACAGGGCAATGAATTCACCCCTCCACTTT. It specifies CASSYNRAMNSPLHF.

This rearrangement joins TRBV29-1 to TRBJ1-2, with 11 positions matching TRBD1. Germline assignment: CDR1 SQVTM and CDR2 ANQGSEA. The CDR3 has 13 residues. The junction had 3 bases not matched to a gene; V was cut back by 7 bases and J by 2 bases. The CDR3: CSARTGGNYGYTF. CDR3 DNA: TGCAGCGCCCGGACAGGGGGCAACTATGGCTACACCTTC.

V gene TRBV5-5 combines with J gene TRBJ2-1, with TRBD2 identical over 8 bases. CDR3 length: 15 residues. V gave up 4 bases and J gave up 5 bases; unmatched junction bases: 8. Germline V gives CDR1 SGHKS, CDR2 YYEKEE (reference sequence). The CDR3 region has the DNA TGTGCCAGCAGCCCGCGACTAGCGTCCCACAATGAGCAGTTCTTC. The encoded protein is CASSPRLASHNEQFF.

In its sample, this clone was seen a few times. The chain recombines TRBV5-1 with TRBJ2-7; no reliable D call. The V end lost 0 bases, the J end lost 7 bases, and 14 bases lay between the germline ends. Germline-derived CDR1 and CDR2 are SGHRS and YFSETQ. The CDR3 is 14 amino acids. The chain's CDR3 is CASSLVVQAGEQYF. In DNA form, the CDR3 reads TGCGCCAGCAGCTTGGTAGTGCAAGCTGGTGAGCAGTACTTC. Based on the CDR3 plus reference TRBV5-1 and TRBJ2-7, the full variable domain is KAGVTQTPRYLIKTRGQQVTLSCSPISGHRSVSWYQQTPGQGLQFLFEYFSETQRNKGNFPGRFSGRQFSNSRSEMNVSTLELGDSALYLCASSLVVQAGEQYFGPGTRLTVT.

The gene calls are TRBV20-1 and TRBJ2-1, with D possibly being TRBD2 (6 bases). The CDR3 sequence is 11 residues long. CDR1 is DFQATT and CDR2 is SNEGSKA in the germline V gene (reference sequence). Trimming took 6 bases from V and 12 from J, leaving 15 bases between them. In nucleotides, the CDR3 is TGCAGTGCGAGGGGACTTGGCCGGCAGTTCTTC. This sequence encodes CSARGLGRQFF.

The chain employs TRBV29-1 and TRBJ1-1, with D maybe TRBD1 (6 bases). V lost 7 bases, J lost 1 base, and 10 bases lay in between. The CDR3 runs to 12 residues. Germline lookup yields CDR1 SQVTM and CDR2 ANQGSEA. CDR3 region: CSALGQNTEAFF. CDR3 DNA: TGCAGCGCCCTGGGACAGAACACTGAAGCTTTCTTT. Variable domain in full (rest from reference TRBV29-1 and TRBJ1-1): SAVISQKPSRDICQRGTSLTIQCQVDSQVTMMFWYRQQPGQSLTLIATANQGSEATYESGFVIDKFPISRPNLTFSTLTVSNMSPEDSSIYLCSALGQNTEAFFGQGTRLTVV.

V is TRBV5-6 and J is TRBJ1-2; tentative D call: TRBD1 (5 bases). Trimming took 6 bases from V and 7 from J, leaving 13 bases between them. Germline lookup yields CDR1 SGHDT and CDR2 YYEEEE. This CDR3 is 12 amino acids long. DNA for the CDR3: TGTGCCAGCACCGTGGGGCGGGGTGGCTACACCTTC. Translation gives CASTVGRGGYTF.